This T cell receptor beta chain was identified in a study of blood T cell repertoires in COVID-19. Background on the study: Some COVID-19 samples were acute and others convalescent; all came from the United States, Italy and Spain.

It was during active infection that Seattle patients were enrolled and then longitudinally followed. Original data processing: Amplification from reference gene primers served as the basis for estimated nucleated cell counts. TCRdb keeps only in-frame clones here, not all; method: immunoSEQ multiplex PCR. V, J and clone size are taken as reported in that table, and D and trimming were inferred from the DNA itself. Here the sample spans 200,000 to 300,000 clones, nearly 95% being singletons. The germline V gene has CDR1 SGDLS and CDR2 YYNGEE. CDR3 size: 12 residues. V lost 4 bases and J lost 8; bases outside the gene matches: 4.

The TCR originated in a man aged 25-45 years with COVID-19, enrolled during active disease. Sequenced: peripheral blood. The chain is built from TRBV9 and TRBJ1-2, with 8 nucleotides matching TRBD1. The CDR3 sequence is CASSMDREGYTF. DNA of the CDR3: TGTGCCAGCAGCATGGACAGGGAAGGCTACACCTTC. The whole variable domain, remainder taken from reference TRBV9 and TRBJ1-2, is DSGVTQTPKHLITATGQRVTLRCSPRSGDLSVYWYQQSLDQGLQFLIQYYNGEERAKGNILERFSAQQFPDLHSELNLSSLELGDSALYFCASSMDREGYTFGSGTRLTVV.